The 18 T cell receptor beta chains below were found in one sample sequenced in a study of cytomegalovirus exposure and HLA in healthy donors. PCR amplification relied on 60 Vbeta primers (plus 13 Jbeta primers). Repertoires were generated with immunoSEQ multiplex PCR, while TCRdb's copy carries only in-frame clones and drops some. There are 95,000 to 110,000 clones in the sample; almost 80% occur only once, and 4% lies in the top ten. The specimen was PBMCs. These receptors were collected from a man aged 45-60 years in good health and CMV-seropositive.

This clone was picked up one time. V usage is TRBV4-3 and J usage is TRBJ2-2, with 8 positions matching TRBD1. The CDR3 extends over 16 amino acids. V was pared by 0 bases and J by 6 bases, with 6 bases of the junction left unmatched. CDR1 is LGHNA and CDR2 is YSLEER in the germline V gene. CDR3 residues: CASSQEKGQGSGELFF. The CDR3 nucleotides are TGCGCCAGCAGCCAAGAGAAAGGACAGGGTTCCGGGGAGCTGTTTTTT.

There are a few counts of this clone. The V and J genes are TRBV14 and TRBJ2-7; 10 nucleotides line up with TRBD2. Germline V CDR1 and CDR2: SGHDN, FVKESK. The CDR3 contains 17 residues. The V gene end was trimmed by 5 bases and the J gene end by 4 bases; junction bases not matched to a gene: 14. The CDR3 DNA sequence: TGTGCCAGCAGCGGAAGAAGGTCACTAGCGGGAAATTACGAGCAGTACTTC. Its protein product is CASSGRRSLAGNYEQYF.

The chain links TRBV5-1 to TRBJ2-1, with D possibly TRBD1 on 6 matching bases. Germline V lookup: CDR1 SGHRS, CDR2 YFSETQ. Trimming took 7 bases from V and 2 from J, leaving 13 bases between them. There are 14 residues in the CDR3. CDR3 in amino acids: CASGKQGTYNEQFF. As DNA, the CDR3 is TGCGCCAGCGGAAAACAGGGAACCTACAATGAGCAGTTCTTC.

V is TRBV6-4 and J is TRBJ2-1, with a possible D match to TRBD1 (6 bases). V lost 6 bases to trimming and J lost 4 bases, with 16 bases between them. The germline V gene encodes CDR1 MRHNA and CDR2 SNTAGT. The CDR3 runs to 15 residues. Written as DNA, the CDR3 is TGTGCCAGCAGGGACCGGGACACTCTATACAATGAGCAGTTCTTC. The encoded protein is CASRDRDTLYNEQFF.

CDR3 loop: CASSSSGSVGNEQFF. The CDR3 nucleotides are TGTGCCAGCAGCTCTAGCGGGAGCGTGGGTAATGAGCAGTTCTTC. J is TRBJ2-1 and V is TRBV7-8, with 10 nucleotides matching TRBD2. The CDR3 has 15 amino acids. V was pared by 4 bases and J by 7 bases, with 7 bases of the junction left unmatched. Germline V gives CDR1 SGHVS, CDR2 FQNEAQ.

The CDR3 region has the DNA TGTGTCAGAAGCCCGGGGCTAGCGGGAGTCGGCCCCTACGAGCAGTACTTC. It translates to CVRSPGLAGVGPYEQYF. The chain employs TRBV7-5 and TRBJ2-5; the D segment call TRBD2 is taken from the table without a DNA check. TRBJ2-7 matches the DNA end more closely, so the J call is doubtful. TRBV7-5 is deemed a pseudogene. The CDR3 spans 17 residues.

This rearrangement joins TRBV10-3 to TRBJ2-1; a possible D gene is TRBD2 (6 bases). Trimming shortened V by 0 bases and J by 3 bases, and 9 bases separated the two germline ends. Germline values: CDR1 ENHRY, CDR2 SYGVKD. The CDR3 spans 15 residues. For the CDR3, the DNA is TGTGCCATCAGTGAGTCTAGCGGCCTCTACAATGAGCAGTTCTTC. Translating gives CAISESSGLYNEQFF.

V is TRBV29-1 and J is TRBJ2-5; 11 bases map to TRBD1. The J call is doubtful: the DNA matches TRBJ2-7 better. The CDR3 has 14 amino acids. Germline V CDR1 and CDR2: SQVTM, ANQGSEA. CDR3 in amino acids: CSVDGTGGSYEQYF. For the CDR3, the DNA is TGCAGCGTGGACGGGACAGGGGGTTCCTACGAGCAGTACTTC.

This clone has more than one count but fewer than ten. This sequence joins TRBV19 and TRBJ2-3, with TRBD2 matching 8 bases. CDR1 and CDR2 (germline): LNHDA, SQIVND (reference sequence). The CDR3 loop spans 15 amino acids. J lost 6 bases, V lost 2 bases, and 7 bases had no gene match. CDR3 nucleotide sequence: TGTGCCAGTAGTATAACAGCGGGAGATCTGGATACGCAGTATTTT. Amino acid sequence: CASSITAGDLDTQYF.

This clone was detected only once. The chain uses TRBV7-9 and TRBJ2-1; a weak D match, TRBD1 (5 bases). This CDR3 is built from 15 residues. Trimming took off 5 bases at V and 2 bases at J, with 13 bases between the two ends. The germline CDR1 and CDR2 sequences are SEHNR and FQNEAQ (reference sequence). CDR3 sequence: CASSLRTNAYNEQFF. Here the CDR3 DNA reads TGTGCCAGCAGCCTTAGGACAAACGCCTACAATGAGCAGTTCTTC.

The V and J genes are TRBV5-6 and TRBJ2-1, with TRBD2 matching over 9 bases. Trimming took 3 bases from V and 9 from J; bases not matched to a gene: 19. The CDR3 is made up of 18 amino acids. Germline loops: CDR1 SGHDT, CDR2 YYEEEE. CDR3 loop: CASSCDRGAGGNASEQFF. The CDR3 DNA reads TGTGCCAGCAGCTGCGATCGGGGGGCGGGAGGGAACGCGAGTGAGCAGTTCTTC.

The DNA for the CDR3 is TGCAGCGTCTCCGGGACTAGCGGGAGAAGCTCCTACAATGAGCAGTTCTTC. It encodes CSVSGTSGRSSYNEQFF. The V call is TRBV29-1, the J call TRBJ2-1, with 14 positions matching TRBD2. J gave up 0 bases and V 6 bases, and 7 bases lay outside the gene matches. Germline V gene lookup returns CDR1 SQVTM and CDR2 ANQGSEA. The CDR3 loop spans 17 amino acids.

V is TRBV6-1 and J is TRBJ1-2; 8 positions agree with TRBD1. Trimming cost V 6 bases and J 2 bases; bases outside gene matches: 8. The CDR3 is 15 residues long. CDR1 MNHNS and CDR2 SASEGT come from the germline V gene. The CDR3 DNA sequence: TGTGCCAGCAGCCACAAACAGGGGGTAAACTATGGCTACACCTTC. It translates to CASSHKQGVNYGYTF.

The J gene is TRBJ2-4, the V gene TRBV28, with 7 bases aligning to TRBD1. The V gene's germline CDR1 is MDHEN and CDR2 SYDVKM. The trim removed 3 bases at V and 9 bases at J, leaving 5 bases unmatched. The CDR3 is 13 residues long. The CDR3 coding sequence is TGTGCCAGCAGTTTCCCCCCAGGGGGCATTCAGTACTTC. Its translation: CASSFPPGGIQYF.

The chain is built from TRBV7-2 and TRBJ1-1; 7 positions match TRBD1. Germline values: CDR1 SGHTA, CDR2 FQGNSA. The V and J ends lost 5 bases and 0 bases, in that order; junction bases with no gene match: 3. The CDR3 sequence is 14 residues long. CDR3 region: CASSRGQMNTEAFF. CDR3 DNA sequence: TGTGCCAGCAGCCGGGGACAGATGAACACTGAAGCTTTCTTT.

This clone has only one observation. The chain carries TRBV29-1 and TRBJ2-2, with D possibly being TRBD1 (5 bases). Trimming removed 5 bases from V and 3 bases from J, with 7 bases in between. Germline V gives CDR1 SQVTM, CDR2 ANQGSEA. CDR3 size: 12 residues. The CDR3 DNA reads as TGCAGCGTTTGGGGCGACACCGGGGAGCTGTTTTTT. It translates to CSVWGDTGELFF.

The chain employs TRBV6-5 and TRBJ1-2; TRBD1 matches at 7 bases. V shed 2 bases and J 10 bases; nucleotides not matched to a gene: 7. Germline V gives CDR1 MNHEY, CDR2 SVGAGI. This CDR3 spans 13 amino acids. CDR3 sequence (DNA): TGTGCCAGCAGTTACCGGCAGGGGGGACTCTACACCTTC. Its protein is CASSYRQGGLYTF.

The V call is TRBV28, the J call TRBJ2-7; 12 bases line up with TRBD1. The CDR3 is made up of 13 amino acids. After removal of 8 bases from V and 5 bases from J, the junction contained 4 bases not matched to a gene. In germline, CDR1 is MDHEN, CDR2 SYDVKM. In DNA, the CDR3 is TGTGCCAGCGGGACAGGGGGCTTCCACGAGCAGTACTTC. This sequence encodes CASGTGGFHEQYF.